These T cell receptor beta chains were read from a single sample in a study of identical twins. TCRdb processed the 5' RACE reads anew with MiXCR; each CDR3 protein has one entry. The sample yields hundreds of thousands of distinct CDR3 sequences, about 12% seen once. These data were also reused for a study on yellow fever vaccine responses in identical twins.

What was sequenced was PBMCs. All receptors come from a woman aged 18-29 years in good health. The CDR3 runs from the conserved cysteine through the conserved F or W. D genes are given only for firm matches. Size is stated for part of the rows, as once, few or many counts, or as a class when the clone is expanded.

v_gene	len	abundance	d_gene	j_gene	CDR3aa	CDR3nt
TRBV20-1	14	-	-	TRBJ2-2	CSARGPSNTGELFF	TGCAGTGCTAGAGGTCCCTCGAACACCGGGGAGCTGTTTTTT
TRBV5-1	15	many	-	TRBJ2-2	CASSLVGQPTGELFF	TGCGCCAGCAGCTTGGTCGGACAGCCCACCGGGGAGCTGTTTTTT
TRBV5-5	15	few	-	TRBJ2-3	CASSLGAGSQDTQYF	TGTGCCAGCAGCTTGGGGGCGGGGAGTCAAGATACGCAGTATTTT
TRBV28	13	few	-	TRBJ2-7	CASRQASKYEQYF	TGTGCCAGCCGACAGGCTTCGAAATACGAGCAGTACTTC
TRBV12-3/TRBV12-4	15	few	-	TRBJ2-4	CASSSEILAKNIQYF	TGTGCCAGCAGTTCTGAGATTTTAGCCAAAAACATTCAGTACTTC
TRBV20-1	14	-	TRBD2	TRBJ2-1	CSASGTSSANEQFF	TGCAGTGCCTCCGGGACTAGCTCCGCCAATGAGCAGTTCTTC
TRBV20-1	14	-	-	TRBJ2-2	CSAPRPEMTGELFF	TGCAGTGCCCCCCGGCCCGAAATGACCGGGGAGCTGTTTTTT
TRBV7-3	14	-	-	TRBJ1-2	CASSLKADDHGYTF	TGTGCCAGCAGCTTAAAAGCGGACGATCACGGCTACACCTTC
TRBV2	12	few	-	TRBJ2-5	CASGQFEETQYF	TGTGCCAGTGGACAATTCGAAGAGACCCAGTACTTC
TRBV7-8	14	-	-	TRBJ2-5	CASSRDTGGQTQYF	TGTGCCAGCAGCCGGGACACCGGGGGACAGACCCAGTACTTC
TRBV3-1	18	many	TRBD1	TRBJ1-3	CASSQAGTGHSSGNTIYF	TGTGCCAGCAGCCAAGCCGGGACAGGGCATAGCTCTGGAAACACCATATATTTT
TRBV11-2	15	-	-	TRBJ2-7	CASSLQEAIRYEQYF	TGTGCCAGCAGCTTACAGGAGGCCATTAGGTACGAGCAGTACTTC
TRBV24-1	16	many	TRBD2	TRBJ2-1	CATSDIAGRAYNEQFF	TGTGCCACCAGTGACATAGCGGGCCGCGCTTACAATGAGCAGTTCTTC
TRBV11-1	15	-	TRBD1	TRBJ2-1	CASSQKDRGRDEQFF	TGTGCCAGCAGCCAGAAGGACAGGGGGCGCGATGAGCAGTTCTTC
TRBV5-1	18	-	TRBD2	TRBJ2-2	CASSSGLAGATNTGELFF	TGCGCCAGCAGCTCGGGACTAGCGGGAGCAACGAACACCGGGGAGCTGTTTTTT
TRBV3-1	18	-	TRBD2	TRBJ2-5	CASSQDSLAGGLQETQYF	TGTGCCAGCAGCCAAGATAGCCTAGCGGGCGGTCTCCAAGAGACCCAGTACTTC
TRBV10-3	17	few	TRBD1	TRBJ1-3	CAITRDRGSISGNTIYF	TGTGCCATCACCCGGGACAGAGGAAGCATCTCTGGAAACACCATATATTTT
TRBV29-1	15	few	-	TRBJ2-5	CSVEADTMIQETQYF	TGCAGCGTTGAAGCCGACACAATGATCCAAGAGACCCAGTACTTC
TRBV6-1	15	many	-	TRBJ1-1	CASSEAGRGKTEAFF	TGTGCCAGCAGTGAGGCAGGGAGGGGGAAGACTGAAGCTTTCTTT
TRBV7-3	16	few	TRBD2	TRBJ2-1	CASRPTSGSSYNEQFF	TGTGCCAGCAGACCGACTAGCGGGAGTTCCTACAATGAGCAGTTCTTC
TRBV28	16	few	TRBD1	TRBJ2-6	CASSLDDRAGANVLTF	TGTGCCAGCAGTTTAGACGACAGGGCTGGGGCCAACGTCCTGACTTTC
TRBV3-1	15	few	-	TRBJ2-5	CASSLSTTLKETQYF	TGTGCCAGCAGCTTAAGCACTACTTTAAAAGAGACCCAGTACTTC
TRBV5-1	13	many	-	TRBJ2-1	CASRSASYNEQFF	TGCGCCAGCAGATCCGCCTCCTACAATGAGCAGTTCTTC
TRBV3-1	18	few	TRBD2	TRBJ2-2	CASSPWGGSFTNTGELFF	TGTGCCAGCAGCCCCTGGGGGGGGAGCTTCACGAACACCGGGGAGCTGTTTTTT
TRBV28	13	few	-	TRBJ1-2	CASRGDSSYGYTF	TGTGCCAGCAGAGGCGACAGCTCCTATGGCTACACCTTC
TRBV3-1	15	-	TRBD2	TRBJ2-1	CASSLGLARNNEQFF	TGTGCCAGCAGCCTTGGACTAGCGCGTAATAATGAGCAGTTCTTC
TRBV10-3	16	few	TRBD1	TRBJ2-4	CAISEWGQGSKNIQYF	TGTGCCATCAGTGAATGGGGACAGGGGAGTAAGAACATTCAGTACTTC
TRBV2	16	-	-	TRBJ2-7	CASSVQGSLLTYEQYF	TGTGCCAGCAGTGTACAGGGTTCCCTCCTAACCTACGAGCAGTACTTC
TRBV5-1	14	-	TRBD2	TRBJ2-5	CASKRGMPQETQYF	TGCGCCAGCAAGCGGGGGATGCCCCAAGAGACCCAGTACTTC
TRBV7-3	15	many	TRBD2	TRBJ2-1	CASSSGLAFYNEQFF	TGTGCCAGCAGCTCGGGACTAGCTTTTTACAATGAGCAGTTCTTC
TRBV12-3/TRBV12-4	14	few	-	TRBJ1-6	CASSLEGLNSPLHF	TGTGCCAGCAGTTTAGAGGGTTTGAATTCACCCCTCCACTTT
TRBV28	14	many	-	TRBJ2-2	CATGVDPNTGELFF	TGTGCCACCGGCGTAGATCCGAACACCGGGGAGCTGTTTTTT
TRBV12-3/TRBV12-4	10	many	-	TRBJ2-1	CASGHNEQFF	TGTGCCAGCGGACACAATGAGCAGTTCTTC
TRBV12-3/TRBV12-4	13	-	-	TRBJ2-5	CASTGLSRETQYF	TGTGCCAGCACCGGCCTATCTCGGGAGACCCAGTACTTC